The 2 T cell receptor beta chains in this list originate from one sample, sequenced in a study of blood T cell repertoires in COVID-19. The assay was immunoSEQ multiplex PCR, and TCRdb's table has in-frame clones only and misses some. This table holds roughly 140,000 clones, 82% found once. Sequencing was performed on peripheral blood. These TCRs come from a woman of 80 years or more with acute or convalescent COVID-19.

The CDR3 spells CAISGGGTGENTEAFF. The CDR3 region has the DNA TGTGCCATCAGTGGTGGCGGGACAGGGGAAAACACTGAAGCTTTCTTT. The rearrangement links TRBV10-3 to TRBJ1-1, with 10 bases fitting TRBD1. This CDR3 is built from 16 residues. Germline CDR1 ENHRY, CDR2 SYGVKD. V was pared by 4 bases and J by 2 bases, with 7 bases of the junction left unmatched.

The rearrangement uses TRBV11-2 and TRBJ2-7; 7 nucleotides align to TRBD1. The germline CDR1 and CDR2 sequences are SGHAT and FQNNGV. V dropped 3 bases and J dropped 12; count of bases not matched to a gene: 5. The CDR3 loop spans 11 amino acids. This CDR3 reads CASSLGQRLYF. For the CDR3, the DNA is TGTGCCAGCAGCTTGGGACAGCGTTTGTACTTC.